This TCR beta chain comes out of a study of CD8+CD57+ T cells in acquired aplastic anemia. Across the whole study: CD4+ and CD8+ cells, once sorted, gave DNA averaging roughly 3.4 ug. Study findings and constraints: A significant difference in CD8+ Simpson's diversity between patients and controls was not found.

This clonotype was seen repeatedly, ten times or more. The antigen is not known. The authors sequenced patients whose flow cytometry had shown CD8+CD57+ cell expansion. No patient had been given any therapy when blood was sampled. Profiles of TCR beta VDJ and CDR3 were generated from a genomic DNA template. TCRdb processed the reads anew with MiXCR; each CDR3 protein has one entry. The sample yields 100,000 to 150,000 distinct CDR3 sequences, almost 40% seen once. Trimming stripped 3 bases from V and 1 base from J, with 9 bases between. The CDR3 spans 15 residues. Germline CDR1 and CDR2: LNHNV and YYDKDF (reference sequence).

The TCR sequence derives from a human donor with aplastic anemia. Material for sequencing was sorted CD4+, CD8+, or CD8+CD57+ T cells (not recorded which) from PBMCs. V usage is TRBV15 and J usage is TRBJ2-2, with TRBD1 as a possible D gene (5 bases). CDR3 DNA sequence: TGTGCCACCAGCAGTAGGCAGGGGAACACCGGGGAGCTGTTTTTT. Translating it yields CATSSRQGNTGELFF. Combining the CDR3 with reference TRBV15 and TRBJ2-2 gives the whole variable domain DAMVIQNPRYQVTQFGKPVTLSCSQTLNHNVMYWYQQKSSQAPKLLFHYYDKDFNNEADTPDNFQSRRPNTSFCFLDIRSPGLGDTAMYLCATSSRQGNTGELFFGEGSRLTVL.